This T cell receptor beta chain was obtained from a study of T cells in Graves' hyperthyroidism and ophthalmopathy. Turning to the study itself: Peripheral blood was taken when the disease was first diagnosed, before any treatment began.

V lost 6 bases and J lost 2, with 13 bases in between. The CDR3 has 14 residues. This clonotype was detected ten times or more. The blood specimen was taken at initial hyperthyroidism diagnosis, before any ophthalmopathy symptoms. Regions amplified from RNA transcripts were the TCR beta CDR3 regions. First-round RT-PCR with HTBI primers amplified the TCR CDR3 region. TCRdb redid the calling of the multiplex PCR reads with MiXCR, one entry per CDR3 protein. This sample has about 300,000 distinct CDR3 sequences, with approximately 26% found just once. This TCR was sampled from a man aged 40-50 years with Graves' hyperthyroidism that later progressed to Graves' ophthalmopathy. Input material: blood. This chain connects TRBV12-3 or TRBV12-4 to TRBJ1-2; the D is unclear. Here the CDR3 reads CASRRNGGNYGYTF. CDR3 bases: TGTGCCAGCAGACGCAACGGTGGGAACTATGGCTACACCTTC.